The 10 T cell receptor beta chains below come from one sample, sequenced in a study of T-cell reconstitution after alpha-beta-depleted transplantation in children. Preparation of the TCRbeta library involved a method that used unique molecular identifiers. TCRdb called the PCR reads again in MiXCR, with one record for every CDR3 protein. The profile shows a few hundred thousand distinct CDR3 sequences, over 20% of them singletons. Sequences were derived from PBMCs, mostly from graft donor cells, sampled 180 days after TCRalphabeta/CD19-depleted stem cell transplant. The receptors were gathered from a male patient younger than 18 who had a stem cell transplant for acute lymphoblastic leukemia, so the T cells may come from the graft donor.

The chain recombines TRBV11-1 with TRBJ2-3; a possible D gene is TRBD2 (6 bases). CDR1 SGHAT and CDR2 FQDESV come from the germline V gene (reference sequence). V lost 3 bases, J lost 0 bases, and 22 bases lay in between. The CDR3 is made up of 19 amino acids. The CDR3 sequence: CASSLGEGTAAMSTDTQYF. DNA for the CDR3: TGTGCCAGCAGCTTGGGAGAGGGGACTGCCGCAATGAGCACAGATACGCAGTATTTT.

This clonotype has just a few counts. The genes are TRBV20-1 and TRBJ1-1; D possibly corresponds to TRBD1 (5 bases). The CDR3 is 13 amino acids. Germline assignment: CDR1 DFQATT and CDR2 SNEGSKA (reference sequence). Trimming removed 3 bases at V and 5 bases at J, with 13 bases between. The CDR3 DNA is TGCAGTGCTAGGGGGACCCGGGATACTGAAGCTTTCTTT. Encoded protein: CSARGTRDTEAFF.

This clonotype showed up just a few times. The V gene is TRBV21-1, the J gene TRBJ2-5; TRBD2 is the table's D call and was not checked against the DNA. TRBV21-1 is labeled a pseudogene. The CDR3 sequence is 15 residues long. CDR3 in DNA: TGTGCCAGCAGCAAAGGGGGACTAGCGGGAGGGCCCCAGTACTTC. Amino acids: CASSKGGLAGGPQYF.

The chain couples TRBV6-2 or TRBV6-3 to TRBJ2-6; 12 positions match TRBD1. Losses at the gene ends were 9 bases for V and 2 bases for J; bases not matched to a gene: 5. The CDR3 loop spans 16 amino acids. The germline V gene encodes CDR1 MNHEY and CDR2 SVGEGT. The CDR3 protein is CASAGQGATGANVLTF. The CDR3 DNA reads as TGTGCCAGTGCGGGACAGGGGGCTACTGGGGCCAACGTCCTGACTTTC.

This clonotype was counted between two and nine times. The chain is built from TRBV27 and TRBJ2-1, with D perhaps TRBD1 (5 bases). The CDR3 is 11 residues long. Trimming stripped 5 bases from V and 11 bases from J, with 10 bases between. The germline V gene has CDR1 MNHEY and CDR2 SMNVEV (reference sequence). The CDR3 DNA reads TGTGCCAGCAGTGCCCCGGACAAGCAGTTCTTC. Translation: CASSAPDKQFF.

The table lists this clonotype with a few counts. V gene TRBV9 combines with J gene TRBJ2-6; D ambiguous. Trimming took off 2 bases at V and 0 bases at J, with 18 bases between the two ends. Germline values: CDR1 SGDLS, CDR2 YYNGEE. This CDR3 is built from 19 residues. The CDR3 bases are TGTGCCAGCAGCGTGGATATTTTCCTCGCTCTCTCTGGGGCCAACGTCCTGACTTTC. Its translation is CASSVDIFLALSGANVLTF. Variable domain in full (rest from reference TRBV9 and TRBJ2-6): DSGVTQTPKHLITATGQRVTLRCSPRSGDLSVYWYQQSLDQGLQFLIQYYNGEERAKGNILERFSAQQFPDLHSELNLSSLELGDSALYFCASSVDIFLALSGANVLTFGAGSRLTVL.

This clonotype was counted only a few times. The chain recombines TRBV7-9 with TRBJ2-5; TRBD1 aligns across 9 bases. CDR1 SEHNR and CDR2 FQNEAQ come from the germline V gene (reference sequence). The V and J ends lost 5 bases and 4 bases, in that order; junction bases with no gene match: 11. The CDR3 has 16 residues. DNA of the CDR3: TGTGCCAGCAGCCGCCAAGGACAGGGGACGGGAGAGACCCAGTACTTC. Amino acid sequence: CASSRQGQGTGETQYF.

This chain links TRBV12-3 or TRBV12-4 with TRBJ2-4, with D possibly TRBD1 on 5 matching bases. V dropped 1 base and J dropped 0 bases, with 16 bases sitting between them. This CDR3 is 18 amino acids long. CDR3 DNA sequence: TGTGCCAGCAGTTTAGGGGGCTTGACCCCTTTAGCCAAAAACATTCAGTACTTC. Encoded protein: CASSLGGLTPLAKNIQYF.

This clonotype has more than one count but fewer than ten. The chain employs TRBV5-6 and TRBJ2-4; 8 bases are a match to TRBD2. CDR1 is SGHDT and CDR2 is YYEEEE in the germline V gene. V shed 1 base, J shed 1 base, and the junction held 7 bases outside the gene matches. This CDR3 is built from 17 residues. CDR3 region: CASSLLSGSGAKNIQYF. For the CDR3, the DNA is TGTGCCAGCAGCTTGTTAAGCGGGAGCGGGGCCAAAAACATTCAGTACTTC.

V usage is TRBV20-1 and J usage is TRBJ2-7; the D gene is possibly TRBD2 (6 bases). CDR3 length: 13 amino acids. The V and J ends lost 3 bases and 1 base respectively, with 10 bases between them. Germline V lookup: CDR1 DFQATT, CDR2 SNEGSKA (reference sequence). CDR3 in DNA: TGCAGTGCTAGTCCCAGCGGGTCCTACGAGCAGTACTTC. Amino acid sequence: CSASPSGSYEQYF.